This TCR beta chain appears in the sequencing data of a study of tumor-infiltrating lymphocytes in primary liver carcinoma. Looking at the study overall: Patients included men and women of 30 to 69 years.

The CDR3 loop spans 15 amino acids. Germline loops: CDR1 SGHNT, CDR2 YENEEA. Both RNA and DNA were isolated together from about 20-30 mg of bulk tissue that had not been sorted. Regarding this clonotype: At one boundary the junction diverges from the germline segment, which might be a read error.

A primer in the constant region served to generate TCR beta cDNA from roughly 450 ng of total RNA. Three nested multiplex PCR rounds, a slightly modified ARM-PCR method, built the TCR beta libraries. A C-beta reverse primer was combined with TRBV1-TRBV30 forward primers in the first two PCR rounds, and each round had 10 cycles. TCRdb re-analysed the multiplex PCR reads in MiXCR, keeping a single row per CDR3 protein. The sample lists approximately 120,000 distinct CDR3 sequences, 64% occurring once. The TCR was taken from a woman aged 60-75 years with primary liver carcinoma and hepatitis B virus infection. Sequencing was carried out using liver tumor tissue from sampling region 3. As to subset: tumor region T3, left-lateral pole. This chain uses TRBV11-3 with TRBJ2-5, with D possibly TRBD2 on 6 matching bases. CDR3 in amino acids: CASSQTQQGGETLYF. In DNA, the CDR3 is TGTGCCAGCAGCCAAACCCAGCAGGGCGGGGAGACCCTGTACTTC.